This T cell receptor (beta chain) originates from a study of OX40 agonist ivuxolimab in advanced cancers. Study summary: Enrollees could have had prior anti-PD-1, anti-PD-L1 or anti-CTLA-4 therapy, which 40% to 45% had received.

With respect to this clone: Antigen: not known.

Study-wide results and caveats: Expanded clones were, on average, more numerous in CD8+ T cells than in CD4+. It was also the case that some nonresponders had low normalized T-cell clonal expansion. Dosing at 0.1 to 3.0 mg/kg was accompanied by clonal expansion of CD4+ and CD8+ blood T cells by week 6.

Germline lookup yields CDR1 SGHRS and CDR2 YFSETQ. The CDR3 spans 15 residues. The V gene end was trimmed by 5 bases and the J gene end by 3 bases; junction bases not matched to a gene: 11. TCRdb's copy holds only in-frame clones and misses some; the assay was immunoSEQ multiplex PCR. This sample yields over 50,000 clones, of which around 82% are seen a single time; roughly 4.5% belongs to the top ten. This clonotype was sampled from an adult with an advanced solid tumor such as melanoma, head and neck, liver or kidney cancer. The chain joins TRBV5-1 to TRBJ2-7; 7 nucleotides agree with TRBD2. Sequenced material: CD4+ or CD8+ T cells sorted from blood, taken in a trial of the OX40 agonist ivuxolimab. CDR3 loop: CASSFDTSAGYEQYF. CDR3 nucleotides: TGCGCCAGCAGTTTTGATACTAGCGCGGGCTACGAGCAGTACTTC.